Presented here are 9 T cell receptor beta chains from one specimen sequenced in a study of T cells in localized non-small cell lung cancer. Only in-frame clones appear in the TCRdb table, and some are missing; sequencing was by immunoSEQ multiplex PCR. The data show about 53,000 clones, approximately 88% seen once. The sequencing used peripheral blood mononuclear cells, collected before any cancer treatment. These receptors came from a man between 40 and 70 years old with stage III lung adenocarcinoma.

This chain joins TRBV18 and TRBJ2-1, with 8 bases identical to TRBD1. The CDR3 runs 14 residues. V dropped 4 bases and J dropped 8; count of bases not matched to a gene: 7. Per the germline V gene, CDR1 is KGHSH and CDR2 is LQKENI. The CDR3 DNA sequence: TGTGCCAGCTCACACACGGACAGGGCCTATGAGCAGTTCTTC. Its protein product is CASSHTDRAYEQFF.

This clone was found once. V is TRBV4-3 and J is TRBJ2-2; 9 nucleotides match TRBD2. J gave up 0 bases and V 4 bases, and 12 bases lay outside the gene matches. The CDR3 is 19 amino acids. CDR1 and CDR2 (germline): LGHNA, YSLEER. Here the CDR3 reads CASSPRGGGATPNTGELFF. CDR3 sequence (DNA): TGCGCCAGCAGCCCGAGGGGCGGGGGGGCCACTCCGAACACCGGGGAGCTGTTTTTT.

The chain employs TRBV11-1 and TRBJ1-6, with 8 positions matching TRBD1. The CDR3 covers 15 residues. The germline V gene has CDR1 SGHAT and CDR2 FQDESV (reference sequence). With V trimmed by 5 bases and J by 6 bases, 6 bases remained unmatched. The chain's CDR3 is CASSLTGQGNSPLHF. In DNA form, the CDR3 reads TGTGCCAGCAGCCTTACTGGACAGGGTAATTCACCCCTCCACTTT.

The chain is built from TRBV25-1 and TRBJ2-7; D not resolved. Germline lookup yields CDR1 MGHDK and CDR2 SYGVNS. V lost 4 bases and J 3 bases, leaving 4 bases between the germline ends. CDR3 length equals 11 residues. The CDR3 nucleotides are TGTGCCAGCAGTGTGGTCTACGAGCAGTACTTC. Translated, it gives CASSVVYEQYF.

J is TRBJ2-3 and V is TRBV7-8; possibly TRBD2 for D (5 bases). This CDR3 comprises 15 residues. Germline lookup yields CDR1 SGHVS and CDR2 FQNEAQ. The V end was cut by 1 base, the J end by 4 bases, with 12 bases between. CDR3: CASSLGTYKPDTQYF. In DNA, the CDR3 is TGTGCCAGCAGCTTAGGGACTTATAAACCAGATACGCAGTATTTT. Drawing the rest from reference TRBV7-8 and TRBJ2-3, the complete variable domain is GAGVSQSPRYKVAKRGQDVALRCDPISGHVSLFWYQQALGQGPEFLTYFQNEAQLDKSGLPSDRFFAERPEGSVSTLKIQRTQQEDSAVYLCASSLGTYKPDTQYFGPGTRLTVL.

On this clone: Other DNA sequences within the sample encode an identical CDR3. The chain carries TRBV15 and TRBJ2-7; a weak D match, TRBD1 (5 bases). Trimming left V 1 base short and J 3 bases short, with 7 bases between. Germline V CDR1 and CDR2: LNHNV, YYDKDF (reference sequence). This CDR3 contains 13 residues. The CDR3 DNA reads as TGTGCCACCAGCAGAGTAGACAGCTACGAGCAGTACTTC. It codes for CATSRVDSYEQYF.

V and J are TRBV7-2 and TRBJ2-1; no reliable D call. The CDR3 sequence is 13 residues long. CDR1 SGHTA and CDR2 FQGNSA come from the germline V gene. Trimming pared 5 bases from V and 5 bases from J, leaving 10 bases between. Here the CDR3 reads CASSLQYHNEQFF. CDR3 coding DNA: TGTGCCAGCAGCCTCCAGTATCACAATGAGCAGTTCTTC.

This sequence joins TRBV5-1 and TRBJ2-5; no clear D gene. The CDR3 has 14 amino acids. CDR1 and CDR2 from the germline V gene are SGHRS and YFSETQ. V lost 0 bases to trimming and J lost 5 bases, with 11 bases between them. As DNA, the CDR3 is TGCGCCAGCAGCTTGGGGGGTACCAGGGAGACCCAGTACTTC. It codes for CASSLGGTRETQYF.

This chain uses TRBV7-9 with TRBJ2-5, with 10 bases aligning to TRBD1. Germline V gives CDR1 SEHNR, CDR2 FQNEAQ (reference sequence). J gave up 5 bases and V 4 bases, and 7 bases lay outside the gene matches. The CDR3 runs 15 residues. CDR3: CASSSPGQGSETQYF. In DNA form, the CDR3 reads TGTGCCAGCAGCTCACCGGGACAGGGGTCTGAGACCCAGTACTTC.